This is a list of T cell receptor beta chains from one sample in a study of follicular helper T cells after annual influenza vaccination. The protocol was immunoSEQ multiplex PCR, while the TCRdb copy is restricted to in-frame clones and leaves out a portion. The top ten clones hold 4.1% of a sample with 8,500 to 9,000 clones, approximately 85% of them seen once. The input for sequencing was CXCR5+ CD38- circulating T follicular helper cells from blood, taken 7 days after influenza vaccination. Every receptor here comes from an adult who received the influenza vaccine. Each CDR3 is given with its conserved first and last residue. A row's size may be missing; if present it is once, few, many or a size class.

clone size	J gene	CDR3 length	V gene	CDR3 protein
few	TRBJ1-6	16	TRBV5-1	CASSLTVSSYNSPLHF
-	TRBJ1-1	13	TRBV11-2	CASSVGPNTEAFF
-	TRBJ2-2	14	TRBV29-1	CSVFGWGQGGELFF
-	TRBJ2-1	17	TRBV7-2	CASSLIMKGKFINEQFF
-	TRBJ1-5	18	TRBV7-8	CASSLVGGSQISNQPQHF
few	TRBJ2-7	14	TRBV7-9	CAVFQDSKSYEQYF
-	TRBJ2-3	16	TRBV4-3	CASSQISGAYTDTQYF
-	TRBJ2-1	14	TRBV5-1	CASSPLKGSDEQFF
few	TRBJ2-7	13	TRBV19	CASSIEGGYEQYF
few	TRBJ1-2	13	TRBV6-4	CASRETGGLGYTF
-	TRBJ2-1	14	TRBV10-3	CATRQGPSYNEQFF
-	TRBJ1-1	14	TRBV10-1	CASSGSGQFNEAFF
-	TRBJ1-2	12	TRBV30	CAWRDRAGGYTF
few	TRBJ1-1	15	TRBV7-9	CASSPGTGRNTEAFF
-	TRBJ2-7	15	TRBV15	CATSRDITGEHEQYF
-	TRBJ2-7	13	TRBV5-4	CASSQDRRYEQYF
once	TRBJ1-6	14	TRBV7-6	CASSSTGWDSPLHF
-	TRBJ1-1	16	TRBV27	CASSHWEWGGVNEAFF
-	TRBJ1-5	15	TRBV5-5	CASSGTEISNQPQHF
-	TRBJ2-1	11	TRBV29-1	CSAAYLVEQFF
-	TRBJ2-1	16	TRBV9	CASSAQQKTGLNEQFF
once	TRBJ1-1	12	TRBV30	CAWTGTYTEAFF
-	TRBJ2-3	14	TRBV6-6	CASSYFSSTDTQYF
-	TRBJ1-2	17	TRBV28	CASSFSLAAQGSYGYTF
-	TRBJ1-1	13	TRBV2	CASSEQGNTEAFF
-	TRBJ1-1	15	TRBV10-3	CAIRASGEAWTEAFF
-	TRBJ2-2	12	TRBV18	CASSDRAGELFF
once	TRBJ2-3	15	TRBV6-1	CASRDQLTSTDTQYF
-	TRBJ1-4	16	TRBV6-5	CASSYSWTVGSEKLFF
-	TRBJ1-3	13	TRBV28	CASSFASGNTIYF
-	TRBJ2-5	14	TRBV5-1	CASSFGGTQETQYF
-	TRBJ1-6	15	TRBV6-1	CASREIWGALSPLHF
-	TRBJ1-5	14	TRBV6-6	CATNGVHSNQPQHF
-	TRBJ1-1	16	TRBV6-1	CASSADGQVMNTEAFF
-	TRBJ2-5	12	TRBV29-1	CSVVPMSETQYF
-	TRBJ2-7	17	TRBV23-1	CASSQSKVRQVRYEQYF
-	TRBJ1-1	15	TRBV7-2	CASSLGSGGHLGAFF
-	TRBJ2-7	10	TRBV7-9	CASSFPEQYF
-	TRBJ1-1	14	TRBV23-1	CASSQWGQNTEAFF
few	TRBJ1-1	13	TRBV30	CAYRGMVNTEAFF
-	TRBJ1-2	13	TRBV18	CASSPLKEEGYTF